This T cell receptor (beta chain) was identified during a study of beta chain features in type 1 diabetes. Germline values: CDR1 SQVTM, CDR2 ANQGSEA. Trimming pared 3 bases from V and 4 bases from J, leaving 9 bases between. This CDR3 spans 12 amino acids. The study's findings and limits: VDJ junctions from type 1 diabetes patients carried fewer insertions and larger deletions.

With regard to this clone: Its antigen is still unknown.

Expressed TCRB transcripts were sequenced because the isolated RNA had all been reverse transcribed beforehand. Method: immunoSEQ multiplex PCR; TCRdb's copy keeps in-frame clones and lacks some. The sample carries about 160,000 clones, approximately 8.4% recorded once. J is TRBJ1-1 and V is TRBV29-1; no firm D call. The sequence derives from a woman under 30 in good health. The sample consisted of central memory CD4+ T cells from blood. CDR3 sequence reads: CSVDRRGTEAFF. For the CDR3, the DNA is TGCAGCGTTGACCGTCGGGGCACTGAAGCTTTCTTT.